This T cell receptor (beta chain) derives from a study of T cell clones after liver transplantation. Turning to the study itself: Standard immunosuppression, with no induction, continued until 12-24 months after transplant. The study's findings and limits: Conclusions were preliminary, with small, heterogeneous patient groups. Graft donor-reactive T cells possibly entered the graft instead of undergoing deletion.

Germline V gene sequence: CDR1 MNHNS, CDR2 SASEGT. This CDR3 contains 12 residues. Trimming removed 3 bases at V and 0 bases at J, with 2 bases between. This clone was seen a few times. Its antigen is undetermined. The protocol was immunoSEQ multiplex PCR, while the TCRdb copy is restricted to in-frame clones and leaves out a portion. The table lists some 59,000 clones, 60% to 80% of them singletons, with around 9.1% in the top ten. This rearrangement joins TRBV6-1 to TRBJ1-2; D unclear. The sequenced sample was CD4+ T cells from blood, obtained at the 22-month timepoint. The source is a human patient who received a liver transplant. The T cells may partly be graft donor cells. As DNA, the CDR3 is TGTGCCAGCAGTGACACTAACTATGGCTACACCTTC. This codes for CASSDTNYGYTF.